The entry below describes one TCR beta chain. The antigen is undetermined. The PCR made use of 60 Vbeta and 13 Jbeta primers. Clones were read by immunoSEQ multiplex PCR, and TCRdb kept only the in-frame ones, dropping some. Altogether approximately 120,000 clones are present, around three quarters being singletons, with the ten largest covering about 12%. These data are taken from a study of cytomegalovirus exposure and HLA in healthy donors. Study details: Among the 300 to 500 donors who were genotyped, 81% fell in the genetic ancestry cluster that is associated with self-reported Caucasian donors. General study findings and limits: Reports credit the classifier with highly specific, highly sensitive diagnosis of cytomegalovirus status.

This CDR3 region has 16 residues. V was cut by 0 bases and J by 5 bases, with 17 bases left in between. CDR1 is SGHKS, CDR2 YYEKEE, per germline (reference sequence). The sample comprised PBMCs. This receptor was identified in a woman in her sixties in good health and CMV-seropositive. The rearrangement uses TRBV5-5 and TRBJ1-1, with a possible D match to TRBD1 (5 bases). The CDR3: CASSLELGARRTEAFF. The CDR3 coding sequence is TGTGCCAGCAGCTTGGAGTTAGGGGCCAGAAGGACTGAAGCTTTCTTT.